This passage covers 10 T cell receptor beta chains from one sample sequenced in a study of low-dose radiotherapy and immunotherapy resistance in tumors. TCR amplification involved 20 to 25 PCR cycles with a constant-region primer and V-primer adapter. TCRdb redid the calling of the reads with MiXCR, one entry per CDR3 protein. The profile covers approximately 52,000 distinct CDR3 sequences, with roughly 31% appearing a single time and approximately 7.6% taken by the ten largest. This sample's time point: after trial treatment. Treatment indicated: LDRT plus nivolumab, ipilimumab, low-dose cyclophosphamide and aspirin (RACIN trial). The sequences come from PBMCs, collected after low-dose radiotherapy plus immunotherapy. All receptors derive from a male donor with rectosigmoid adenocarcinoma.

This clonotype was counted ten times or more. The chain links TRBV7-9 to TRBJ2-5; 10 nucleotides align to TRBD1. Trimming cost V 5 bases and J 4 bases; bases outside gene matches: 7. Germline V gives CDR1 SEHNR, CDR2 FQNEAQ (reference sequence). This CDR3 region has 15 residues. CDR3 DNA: TGTGCCAGCAGCCTCATGACAGGGGGCCTAGAGACCCAGTACTTC. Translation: CASSLMTGGLETQYF.

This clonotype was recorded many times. The DNA of the CDR3 is TGTGCCAGCAGCCAATCCGCGGCCGGTTCGGCCCACGAGCAGTACTTC. The encoded protein is CASSQSAAGSAHEQYF. This rearrangement joins TRBV3-1 to TRBJ2-7; D gene ambiguous. The CDR3 extends over 16 amino acids. Germline V gene sequence: CDR1 LGHDT, CDR2 YNNKEL (reference sequence). The ends were cut back, 2 bases at V and 5 bases at J, with 19 bases in the middle.

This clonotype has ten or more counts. The CDR3 loop is CASSTLAGTGELFF. CDR3 bases: TGTGCCAGCAGTACTCTAGCGGGGACCGGGGAGCTGTTTTTT. The gene calls are TRBV12-3 or TRBV12-4 and TRBJ2-2; 9 bases map to TRBD2. Trimming took 5 bases from V and 5 from J; bases not matched to a gene: 3. This CDR3 contains 14 residues.

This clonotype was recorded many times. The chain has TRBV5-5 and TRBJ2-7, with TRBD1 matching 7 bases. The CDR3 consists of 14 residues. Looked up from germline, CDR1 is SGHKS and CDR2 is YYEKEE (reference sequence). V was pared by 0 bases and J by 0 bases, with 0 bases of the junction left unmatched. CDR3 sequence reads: CASSLGDSSYEQYF. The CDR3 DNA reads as TGTGCCAGCAGCTTGGGGGACAGCTCCTACGAGCAGTACTTC.

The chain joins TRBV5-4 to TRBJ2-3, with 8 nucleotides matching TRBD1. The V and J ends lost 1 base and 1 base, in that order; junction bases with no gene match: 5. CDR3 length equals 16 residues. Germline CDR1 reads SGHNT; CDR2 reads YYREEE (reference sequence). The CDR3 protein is CASSLYATGGTDTQYF. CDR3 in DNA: TGTGCCAGCAGCTTGTATGCGACAGGGGGCACAGATACGCAGTATTTT.

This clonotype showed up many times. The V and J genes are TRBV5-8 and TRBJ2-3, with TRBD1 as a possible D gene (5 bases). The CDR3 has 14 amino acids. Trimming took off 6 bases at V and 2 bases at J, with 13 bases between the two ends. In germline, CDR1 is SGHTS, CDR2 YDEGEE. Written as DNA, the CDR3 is TGTGCCAGCACCCCGAGGACAAACACAGATACGCAGTATTTT. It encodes CASTPRTNTDTQYF.

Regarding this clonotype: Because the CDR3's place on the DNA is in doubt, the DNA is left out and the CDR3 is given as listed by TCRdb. The CDR3 loop reads CASSVKGLRSGELFFF. V gene TRBV2 combines with J gene TRBJ2-2; TRBD1 is the table's D call and was not checked against the DNA. Termini included, the CDR3 measures 16 amino acids. Germline CDR1 SNHLY, CDR2 FYNNEI.

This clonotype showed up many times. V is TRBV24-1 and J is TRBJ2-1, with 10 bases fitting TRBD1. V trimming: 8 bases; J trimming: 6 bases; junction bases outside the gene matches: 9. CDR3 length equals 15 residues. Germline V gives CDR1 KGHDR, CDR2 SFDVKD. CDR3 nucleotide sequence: TGTGCCACCACTTCCGGGACAGGGGAGAGCAATGAGCAGTTCTTC. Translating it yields CATTSGTGESNEQFF.

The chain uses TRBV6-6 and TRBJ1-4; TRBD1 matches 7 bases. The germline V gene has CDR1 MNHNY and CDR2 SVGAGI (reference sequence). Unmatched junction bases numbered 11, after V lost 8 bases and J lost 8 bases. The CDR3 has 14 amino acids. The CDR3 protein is CASQSQGEREKLFF. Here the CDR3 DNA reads TGTGCCAGCCAAAGCCAGGGGGAACGGGAAAAACTGTTTTTT.

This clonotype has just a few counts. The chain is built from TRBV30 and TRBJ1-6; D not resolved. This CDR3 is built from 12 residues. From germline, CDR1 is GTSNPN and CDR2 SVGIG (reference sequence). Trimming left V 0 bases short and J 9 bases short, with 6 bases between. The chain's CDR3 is CAWSVISSPLHF. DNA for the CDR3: TGTGCCTGGAGTGTAATCAGTTCACCCCTCCACTTT. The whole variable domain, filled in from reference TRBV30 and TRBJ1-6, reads SQTIHQWPATLVQPVGSPLSLECTVEGTSNPNLYWYRQAAGRGLQLLFYSVGIGQISSEVPQNLSASRPQDRQFILSSKKLLLSDSGFYLCAWSVISSPLHFGNGTRLTVT.